This T cell receptor (beta chain) was found in a study of Graves' ophthalmopathy and Graves' hyperthyroidism. Overall study results and limits: Researchers report that a 13-signature model separated ophthalmopathy from stable hyperthyroidism, posting roughly 90% sensitivity and roughly 81% specificity. In predicting ophthalmopathy progression, the model reached around 66% sensitivity and 72.22% specificity.

Investigators amplified TCR beta CDR3 regions from RNA transcripts. Second-round multiplex PCR came after a first-round RT-PCR that employed HTBI primers. TCRdb reprocessed the multiplex PCR reads via MiXCR and lists one record per CDR3 protein. The sample includes over a million distinct CDR3 sequences, less than 45% of them seen just once. CDR1 and CDR2 from the germline V gene are SEHNR and FQNEAQ (reference sequence). This CDR3 has 16 residues. The J segment lost 3 bases and the V segment lost 5 bases, leaving 9 bases of the junction unmatched. Turning to this clonotype: Its matching antigen is unknown.

The sample consisted of peripheral blood or thyroid tissue (not recorded which). This chain joins TRBV7-9 and TRBJ2-2; 7 bases agree with TRBD1. This TCR was recovered from an adult man with Graves' hyperthyroidism. Here the CDR3 reads CASSPRDRSYTGELFF. The CDR3 bases are TGTGCCAGCAGCCCCCGGGACAGAAGCTACACCGGGGAGCTGTTTTTT.